This T cell receptor (beta chain) emerged from a study of blood T cell repertoires in COVID-19. About the study: Material from acute and convalescent COVID-19 was sourced from the United States, Italy and Spain. T cells, B-cell-depleted T cells, or PBMCs provided the cDNA or gDNA that served as material.

Assignment of participants to cohorts was predicated upon participant-reported clinical history. Participants classified as exposed had met a COVID-19 case within 2 weeks before study entry. This clone was observed a single time. There are 15 residues in the CDR3. The V end was cut by 4 bases, the J end by 4 bases, with 17 bases between. CDR1 is SGHNT, CDR2 YYREEE, per germline (reference sequence). Some clones are missing from TCRdb's copy, which holds only in-frame ones; the method was immunoSEQ multiplex PCR. The sample holds approximately 190,000 clones, roughly 84% seen once. The chain recombines TRBV5-4 with TRBJ1-2; D call uncertain. What was sequenced was PBMCs or T cells enriched from blood (not recorded which). The origin of this receptor is a young woman who had been exposed to COVID-19. The CDR3 DNA reads as TGTGCCAGCAGCCCTTCGGGGAGTGAAACCTATGGCTACACCTTC. Translation gives CASSPSGSETYGYTF.